This T cell receptor beta chain came from a study of T cell changes during pregnancy in multiple sclerosis. The germline V gene has CDR1 MNHEY and CDR2 SMNVEV (reference sequence). The CDR3 is made up of 15 amino acids. The trim removed 1 base at V and 5 bases at J, leaving 3 bases unmatched. Produced via immunoSEQ multiplex PCR; TCRdb's table is partial and in-frame only. The data show tens of thousands of clones, roughly 89% seen once. The rearrangement links TRBV27 to TRBJ1-4; TRBD1 agrees at 8 bases. This specimen was CD4+ T cells from peripheral blood mononuclear cells, taken in the first trimester of pregnancy. This sequence originates from a female donor with multiple sclerosis, enrolled in a pregnancy study. The CDR3 sequence is CASSLWGQENEKLFF. As DNA, the CDR3 is TGTGCCAGCAGTTTATGGGGACAGGAAAATGAAAAACTGTTTTTT.